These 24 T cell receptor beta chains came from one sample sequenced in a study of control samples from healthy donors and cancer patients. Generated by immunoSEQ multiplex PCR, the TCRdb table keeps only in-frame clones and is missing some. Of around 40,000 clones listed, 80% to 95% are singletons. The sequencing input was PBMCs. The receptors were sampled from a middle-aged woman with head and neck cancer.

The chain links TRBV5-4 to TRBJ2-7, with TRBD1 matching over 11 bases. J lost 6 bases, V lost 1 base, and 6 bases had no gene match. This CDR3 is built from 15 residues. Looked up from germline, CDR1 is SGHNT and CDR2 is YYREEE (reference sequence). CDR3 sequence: CASSLSGQGATEQYF. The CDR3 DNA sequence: TGTGCCAGCAGCTTGTCCGGACAGGGGGCGACCGAGCAGTACTTC. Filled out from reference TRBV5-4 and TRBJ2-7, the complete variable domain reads ETGVTQSPTHLIKTRGQQVTLRCSSQSGHNTVSWYQQALGQGPQFIFQYYREEENGRGNFPPRFSGLQFPNYSSELNVNALELDDSALYLCASSLSGQGATEQYFGPGTRLTVT.

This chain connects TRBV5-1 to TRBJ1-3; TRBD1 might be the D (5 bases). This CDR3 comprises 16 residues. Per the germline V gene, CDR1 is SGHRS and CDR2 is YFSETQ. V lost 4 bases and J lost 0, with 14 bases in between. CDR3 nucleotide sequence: TGCGCCAGCAGCGCCGCGGACAAGGGCTCTGGAAACACCATATATTTT. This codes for CASSAADKGSGNTIYF.

In DNA, the CDR3 is TGTGCCAGCTCTAACCCTTGGGGCGGAATCACAGATACGCAGTATTTT. The encoded protein is CASSNPWGGITDTQYF. This chain links TRBV6-6 with TRBJ2-3; the D gene is possibly TRBD1 (5 bases). CDR1 is MNHNY, CDR2 SVGAGI, per germline (reference sequence). The V end lost 8 bases, the J end lost 2 bases, and 20 bases lay between the germline ends. This CDR3 is built from 16 residues.

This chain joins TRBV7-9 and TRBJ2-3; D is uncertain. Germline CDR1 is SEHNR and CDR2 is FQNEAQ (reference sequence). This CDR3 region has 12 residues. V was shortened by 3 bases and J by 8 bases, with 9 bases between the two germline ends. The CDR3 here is CASSLDKSTQYF. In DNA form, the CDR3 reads TGTGCCAGCAGCTTGGATAAGAGTACGCAGTATTTT.

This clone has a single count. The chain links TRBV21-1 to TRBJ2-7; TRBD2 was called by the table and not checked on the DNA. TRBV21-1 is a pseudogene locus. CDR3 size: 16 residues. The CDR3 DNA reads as TGTGCCAGCATCGTTATCCGACTAGCGGGAAGCTACGAGCAGTACTTC. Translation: CASIVIRLAGSYEQYF.

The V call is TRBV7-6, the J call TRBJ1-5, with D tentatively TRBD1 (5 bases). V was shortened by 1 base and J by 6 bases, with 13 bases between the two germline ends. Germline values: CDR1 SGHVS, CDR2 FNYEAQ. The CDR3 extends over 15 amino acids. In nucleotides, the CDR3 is TGTGCCAGCAGCTTAGGCAGGCAGGGCAGTCAGCCCCAGCATTTT. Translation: CASSLGRQGSQPQHF.

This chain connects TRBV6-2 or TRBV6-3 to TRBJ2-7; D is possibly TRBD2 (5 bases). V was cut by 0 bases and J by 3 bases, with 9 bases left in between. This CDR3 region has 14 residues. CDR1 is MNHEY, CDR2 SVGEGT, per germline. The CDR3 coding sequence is TGTGCCAGCAGTTACTCGGCTAGCCGCTACGAGCAGTACTTC. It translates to CASSYSASRYEQYF.

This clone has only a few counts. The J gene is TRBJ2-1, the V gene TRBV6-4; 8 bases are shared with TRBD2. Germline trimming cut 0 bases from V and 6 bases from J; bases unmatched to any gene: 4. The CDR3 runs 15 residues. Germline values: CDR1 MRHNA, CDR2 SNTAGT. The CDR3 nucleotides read TGTGCCAGCAGTGACTCTAGCGGGGTAGTCAATGAGCAGTTCTTC. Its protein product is CASSDSSGVVNEQFF.

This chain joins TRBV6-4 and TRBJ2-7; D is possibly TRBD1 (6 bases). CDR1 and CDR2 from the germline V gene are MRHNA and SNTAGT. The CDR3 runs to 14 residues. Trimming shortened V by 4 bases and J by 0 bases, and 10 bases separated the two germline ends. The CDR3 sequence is CASSADSNSYEQYF. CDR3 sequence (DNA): TGTGCCAGCAGTGCGGACAGCAACTCCTACGAGCAGTACTTC.

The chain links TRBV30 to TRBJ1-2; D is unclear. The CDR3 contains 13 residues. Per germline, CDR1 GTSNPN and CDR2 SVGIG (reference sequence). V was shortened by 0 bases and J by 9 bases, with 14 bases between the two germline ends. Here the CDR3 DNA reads TGTGCCTGGAGTGTCGGCCAGGAAGGAAGCTACACCTTC. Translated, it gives CAWSVGQEGSYTF.

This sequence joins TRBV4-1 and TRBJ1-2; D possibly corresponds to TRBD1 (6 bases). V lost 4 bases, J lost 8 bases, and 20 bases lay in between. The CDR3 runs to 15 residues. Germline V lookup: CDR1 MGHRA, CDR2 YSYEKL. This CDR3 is CASSRGRGTGSGYTF. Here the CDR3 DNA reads TGCGCCAGCAGCCGGGGGCGGGGTACAGGGTCCGGCTACACCTTC.

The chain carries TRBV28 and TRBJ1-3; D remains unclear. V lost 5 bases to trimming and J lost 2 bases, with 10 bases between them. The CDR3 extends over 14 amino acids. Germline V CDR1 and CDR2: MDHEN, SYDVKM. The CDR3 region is CASSPLGAGNTIYF. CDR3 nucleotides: TGTGCCAGCAGTCCGTTAGGCGCTGGAAACACCATATATTTT.

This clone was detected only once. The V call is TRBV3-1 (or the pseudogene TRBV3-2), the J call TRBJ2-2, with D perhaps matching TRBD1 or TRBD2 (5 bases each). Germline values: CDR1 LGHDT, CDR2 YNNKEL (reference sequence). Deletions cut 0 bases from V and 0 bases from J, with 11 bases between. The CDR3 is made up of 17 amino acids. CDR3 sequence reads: CASSQDWWGTNTGELFF. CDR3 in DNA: TGTGCCAGCAGCCAAGATTGGTGGGGGACGAACACCGGGGAGCTGTTTTTT.

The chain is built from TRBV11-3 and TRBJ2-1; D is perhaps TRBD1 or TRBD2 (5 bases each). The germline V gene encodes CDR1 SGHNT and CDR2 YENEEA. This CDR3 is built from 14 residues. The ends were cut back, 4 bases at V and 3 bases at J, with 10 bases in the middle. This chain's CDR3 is CASSSGTVYNEQFF. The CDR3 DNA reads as TGTGCCAGCAGCTCAGGGACGGTCTACAATGAGCAGTTCTTC. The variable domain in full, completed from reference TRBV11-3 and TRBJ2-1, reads EAGVVQSPRYKIIEKKQPVAFWCNPISGHNTLYWYLQNLGQGPELLIRYENEEAVDDSQLPKDRFSAERLKGVDSTLKIQPAELGDSAVYLCASSSGTVYNEQFFGPGTRLTVL.

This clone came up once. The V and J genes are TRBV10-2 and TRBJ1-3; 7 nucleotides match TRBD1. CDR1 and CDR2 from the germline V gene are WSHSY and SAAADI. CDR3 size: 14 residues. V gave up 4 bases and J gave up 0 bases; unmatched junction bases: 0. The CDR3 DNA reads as TGCGCCAGCAGTGGGACAGGCTCTGGAAACACCATATATTTT. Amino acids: CASSGTGSGNTIYF.

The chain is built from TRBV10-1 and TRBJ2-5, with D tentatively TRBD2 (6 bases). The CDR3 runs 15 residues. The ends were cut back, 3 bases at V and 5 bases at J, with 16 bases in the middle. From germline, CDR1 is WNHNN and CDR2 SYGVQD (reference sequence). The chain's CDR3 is CASSDPRTEGETQYF. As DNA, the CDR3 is TGCGCCAGCAGTGACCCTAGGACGGAGGGGGAGACCCAGTACTTC.

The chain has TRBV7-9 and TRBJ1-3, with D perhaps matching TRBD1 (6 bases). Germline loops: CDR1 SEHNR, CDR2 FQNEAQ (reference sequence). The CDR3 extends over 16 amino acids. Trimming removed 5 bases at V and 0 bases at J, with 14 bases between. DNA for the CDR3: TGTGCCAGCAGCGCATCCGGGACAAGCTCTGGAAACACCATATATTTT. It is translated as CASSASGTSSGNTIYF.

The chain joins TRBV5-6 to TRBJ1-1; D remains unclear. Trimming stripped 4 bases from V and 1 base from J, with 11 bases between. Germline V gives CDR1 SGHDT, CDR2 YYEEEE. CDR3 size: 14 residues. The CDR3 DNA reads TGTGCCAGCAGCGTAAGGATCCCGAACACTGAAGCTTTCTTT. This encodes CASSVRIPNTEAFF.

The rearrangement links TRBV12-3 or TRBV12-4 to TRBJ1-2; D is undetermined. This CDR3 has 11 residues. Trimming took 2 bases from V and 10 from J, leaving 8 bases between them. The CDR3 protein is CASSLNWLYTF. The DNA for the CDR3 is TGTGCCAGCAGTTTAAATTGGCTCTACACCTTC.

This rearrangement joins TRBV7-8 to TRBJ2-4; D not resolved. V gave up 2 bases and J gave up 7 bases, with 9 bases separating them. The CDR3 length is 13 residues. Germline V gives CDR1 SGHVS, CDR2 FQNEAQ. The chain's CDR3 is CASSLLERNIQYF. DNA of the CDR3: TGTGCCAGCAGCTTACTTGAACGGAACATTCAGTACTTC.

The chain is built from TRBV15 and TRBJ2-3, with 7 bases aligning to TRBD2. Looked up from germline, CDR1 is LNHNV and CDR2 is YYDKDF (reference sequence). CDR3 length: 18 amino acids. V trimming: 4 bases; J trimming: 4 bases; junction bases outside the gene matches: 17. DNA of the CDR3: TGTGCCACCAGCACCCCCGGATCGAGGACTAGACGGGCAGATACGCAGTATTTT. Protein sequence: CATSTPGSRTRRADTQYF. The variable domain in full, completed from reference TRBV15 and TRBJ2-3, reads DAMVIQNPRYQVTQFGKPVTLSCSQTLNHNVMYWYQQKSSQAPKLLFHYYDKDFNNEADTPDNFQSRRPNTSFCFLDIRSPGLGDTAMYLCATSTPGSRTRRADTQYFGPGTRLTVL.

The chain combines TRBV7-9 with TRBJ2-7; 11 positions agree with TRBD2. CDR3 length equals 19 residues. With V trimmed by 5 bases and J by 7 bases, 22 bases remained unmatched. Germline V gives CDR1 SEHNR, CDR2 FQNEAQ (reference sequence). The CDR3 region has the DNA TGTGCCAGCAGCCCAGTTCGAGGAGGGTCGACTAGCGGGGCGCGGGAGCAGTACTTC. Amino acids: CASSPVRGGSTSGAREQYF.

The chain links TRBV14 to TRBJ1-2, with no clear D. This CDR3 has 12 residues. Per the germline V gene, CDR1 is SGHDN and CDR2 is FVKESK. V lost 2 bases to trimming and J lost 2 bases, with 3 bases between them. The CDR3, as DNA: TGTGCCAGCAGCCAACAGAACTATGGCTACACCTTC. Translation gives CASSQQNYGYTF.

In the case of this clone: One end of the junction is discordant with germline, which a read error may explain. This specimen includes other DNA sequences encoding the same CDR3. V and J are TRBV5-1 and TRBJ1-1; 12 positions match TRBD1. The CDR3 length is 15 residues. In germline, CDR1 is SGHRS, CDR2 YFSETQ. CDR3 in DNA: TGCGCCAGCAGCAAGGCCGGGACAGGGGGCACTGAAGCTTTTTTT. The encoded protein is CASSKAGTGGTEAFF.